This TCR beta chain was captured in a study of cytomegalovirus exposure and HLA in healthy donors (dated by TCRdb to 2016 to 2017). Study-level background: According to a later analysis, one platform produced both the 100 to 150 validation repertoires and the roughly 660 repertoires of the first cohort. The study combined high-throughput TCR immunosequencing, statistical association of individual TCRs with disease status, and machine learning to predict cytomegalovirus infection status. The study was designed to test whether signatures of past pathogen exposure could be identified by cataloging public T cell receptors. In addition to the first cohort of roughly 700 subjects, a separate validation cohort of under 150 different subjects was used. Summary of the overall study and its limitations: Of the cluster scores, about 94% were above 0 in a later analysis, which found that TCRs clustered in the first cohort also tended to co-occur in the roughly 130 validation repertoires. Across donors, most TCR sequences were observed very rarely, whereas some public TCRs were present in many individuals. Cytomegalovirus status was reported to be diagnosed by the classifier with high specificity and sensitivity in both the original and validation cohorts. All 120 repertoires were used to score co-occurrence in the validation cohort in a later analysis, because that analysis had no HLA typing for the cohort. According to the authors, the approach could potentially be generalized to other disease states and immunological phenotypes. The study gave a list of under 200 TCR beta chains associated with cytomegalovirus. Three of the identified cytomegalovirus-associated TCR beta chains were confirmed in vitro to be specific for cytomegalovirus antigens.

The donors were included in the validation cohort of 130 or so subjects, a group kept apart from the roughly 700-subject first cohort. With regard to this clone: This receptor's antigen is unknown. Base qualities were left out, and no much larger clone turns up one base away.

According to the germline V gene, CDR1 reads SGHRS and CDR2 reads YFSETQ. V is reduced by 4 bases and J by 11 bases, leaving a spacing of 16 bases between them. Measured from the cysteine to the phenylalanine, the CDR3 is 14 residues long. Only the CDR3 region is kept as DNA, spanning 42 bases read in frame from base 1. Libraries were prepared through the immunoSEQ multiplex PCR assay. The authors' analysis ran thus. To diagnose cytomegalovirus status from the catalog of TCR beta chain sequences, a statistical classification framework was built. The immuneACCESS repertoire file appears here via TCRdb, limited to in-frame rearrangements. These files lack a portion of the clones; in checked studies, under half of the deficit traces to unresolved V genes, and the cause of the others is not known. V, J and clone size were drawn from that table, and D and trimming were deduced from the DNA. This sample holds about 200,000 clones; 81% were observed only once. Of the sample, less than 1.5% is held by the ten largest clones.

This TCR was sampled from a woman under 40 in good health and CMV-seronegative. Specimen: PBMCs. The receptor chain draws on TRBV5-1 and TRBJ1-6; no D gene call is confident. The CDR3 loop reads CASSIARHSAPLHF. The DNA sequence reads TGCGCCAGCAGCATAGCGAGACATTCTGCACCCCTCCACTTT.